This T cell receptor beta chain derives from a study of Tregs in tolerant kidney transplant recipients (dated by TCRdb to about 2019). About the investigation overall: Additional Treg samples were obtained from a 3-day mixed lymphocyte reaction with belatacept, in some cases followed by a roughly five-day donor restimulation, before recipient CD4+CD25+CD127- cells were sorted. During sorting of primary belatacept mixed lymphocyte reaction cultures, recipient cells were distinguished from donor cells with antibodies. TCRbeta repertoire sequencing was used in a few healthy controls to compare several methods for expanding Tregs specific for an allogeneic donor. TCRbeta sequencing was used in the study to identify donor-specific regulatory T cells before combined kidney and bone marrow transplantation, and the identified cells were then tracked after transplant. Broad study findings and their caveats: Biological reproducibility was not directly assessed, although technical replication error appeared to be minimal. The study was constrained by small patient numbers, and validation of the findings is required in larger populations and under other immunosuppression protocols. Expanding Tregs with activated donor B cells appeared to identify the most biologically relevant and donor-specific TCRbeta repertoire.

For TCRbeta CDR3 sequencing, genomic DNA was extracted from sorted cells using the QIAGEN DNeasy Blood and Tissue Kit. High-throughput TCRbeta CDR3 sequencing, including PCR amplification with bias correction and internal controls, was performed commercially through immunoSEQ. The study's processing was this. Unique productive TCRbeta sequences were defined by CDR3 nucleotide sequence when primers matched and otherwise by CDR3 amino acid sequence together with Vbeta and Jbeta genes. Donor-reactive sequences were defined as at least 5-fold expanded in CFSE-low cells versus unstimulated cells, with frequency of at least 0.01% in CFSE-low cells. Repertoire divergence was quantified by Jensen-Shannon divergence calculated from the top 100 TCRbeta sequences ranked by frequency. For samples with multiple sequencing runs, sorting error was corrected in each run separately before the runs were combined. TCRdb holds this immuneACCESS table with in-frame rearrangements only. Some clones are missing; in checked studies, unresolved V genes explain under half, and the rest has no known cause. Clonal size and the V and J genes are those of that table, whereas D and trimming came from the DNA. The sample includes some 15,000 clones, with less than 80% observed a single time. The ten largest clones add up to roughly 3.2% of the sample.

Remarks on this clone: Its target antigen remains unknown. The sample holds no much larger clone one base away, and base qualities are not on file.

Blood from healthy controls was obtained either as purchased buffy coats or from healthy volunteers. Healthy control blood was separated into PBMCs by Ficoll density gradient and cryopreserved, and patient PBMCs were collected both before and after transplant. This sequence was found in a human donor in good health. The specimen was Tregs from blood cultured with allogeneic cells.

This receptor has the CDR3 CASSRRLDYNEQFF. The base sequence is TGTGCCAGCTCTCGGAGGCTTGACTACAATGAGCAGTTCTTC. Recombination linked TRBV6-6 to TRBJ2-1; TRBD2 is possibly the D segment (5 matching bases). The CDR3 runs 14 residues from the cysteine to the phenylalanine. Kept here is only the CDR3 DNA, which spans 42 bases and is read in frame from base 1. V and J lose 8 bases and 3 bases, and a span of 14 bases separates them. Reading the germline V gene (reference sequence) gives CDR1 MNHNY and CDR2 SVGAGI.